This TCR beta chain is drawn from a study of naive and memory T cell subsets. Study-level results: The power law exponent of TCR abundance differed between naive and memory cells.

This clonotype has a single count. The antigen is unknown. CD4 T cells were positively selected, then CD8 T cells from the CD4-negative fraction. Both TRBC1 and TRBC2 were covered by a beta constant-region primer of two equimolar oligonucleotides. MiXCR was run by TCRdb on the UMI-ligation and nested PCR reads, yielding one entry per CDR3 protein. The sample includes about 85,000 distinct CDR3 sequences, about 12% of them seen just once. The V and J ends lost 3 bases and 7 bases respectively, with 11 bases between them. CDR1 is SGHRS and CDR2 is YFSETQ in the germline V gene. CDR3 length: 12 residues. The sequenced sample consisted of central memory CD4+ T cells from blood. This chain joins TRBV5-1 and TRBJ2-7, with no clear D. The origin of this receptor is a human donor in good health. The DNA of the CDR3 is TGCGCCAGCAGCTGCCGCGAAGGGGAGCAGTACTTC. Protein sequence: CASSCREGEQYF. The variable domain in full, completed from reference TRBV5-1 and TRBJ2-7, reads KAGVTQTPRYLIKTRGQQVTLSCSPISGHRSVSWYQQTPGQGLQFLFEYFSETQRNKGNFPGRFSGRQFSNSRSEMNVSTLELGDSALYLCASSCREGEQYFGPGTRLTVT.